The clone carrying this T cell receptor beta chain was counted once. This CDR3 comprises 15 residues. The V gene lost 2 bases and the J gene lost 6 bases, with 11 bases spanning the gap. The germline CDR1 and CDR2 sequences are MNHEY and SVGAGI. This sample is drawn from a study of T cell changes during pregnancy in multiple sclerosis. Some clones are missing from TCRdb's copy, which holds only in-frame ones; the method was immunoSEQ multiplex PCR. The data contain around 29,000 clones, around 89% of them seen just once; the ten biggest clones take up about 3.5%. V gene TRBV6-5 combines with J gene TRBJ1-6, with a tentative D call TRBD1 (5 bases). The source material was CD4+ T cells from peripheral blood mononuclear cells, sampled in the first trimester of pregnancy. The TCR was taken from a female donor in good health, enrolled as a control in a pregnancy study. CDR3 bases: TGTGCCAGCAGTTACGGCGGGACGGCTAATTCACCCCTCCACTTT. It codes for CASSYGGTANSPLHF.